Sequencing of this T cell receptor (beta chain) was carried out in a study of CD8 T cells in ankylosing spondylitis. TCRdb independently ran MiXCR on the 5' RACE reads; one entry per CDR3 protein. The data contain 350,000 or so distinct CDR3 sequences, about 9.9% of them singletons. From germline, CDR1 is DFQATT and CDR2 SNEGSKA (reference sequence). This CDR3 is 16 amino acids long. V lost 1 base to trimming and J lost 0 bases; unmatched junction nucleotides: 4. This clonotype was counted at least ten times. This sequence originates from a female donor with ankylosing spondylitis or in good health (not recorded which). Material for sequencing was blood, either unsorted or a sorted T cell fraction (not recorded which). This sequence joins TRBV20-1 and TRBJ2-1, with TRBD2 identical over 9 bases. Here the CDR3 DNA reads TGCAGTGCTAGAGTCCTAGCGGGACCCTCCTACAATGAGCAGTTCTTC. As protein: CSARVLAGPSYNEQFF.